This T cell receptor (beta chain) was identified during a study of blood T cell repertoires in COVID-19. Turning to the study itself: T cells, B-cell-depleted T cells, or PBMCs provided the cDNA or gDNA that served as material.

CDR1 SGHRS and CDR2 YFSETQ come from the germline V gene. The CDR3 consists of 16 residues. V lost 4 bases to trimming and J lost 0 bases; unmatched junction nucleotides: 5. In the authors' workflow: Amplification of reference gene primers provided the estimated nucleated cell counts. Sequencing was performed with immunoSEQ multiplex PCR; in TCRdb, only in-frame clones are kept and a portion is missing. V, J and clone size were drawn from that table, and D and trimming were deduced from the DNA. The table includes 400,000 to 550,000 clones, around 89% detected once. The rearrangement joins TRBV5-1 to TRBJ2-4; TRBD1 aligns across 9 bases. This TCR was recovered from a woman in her twenties or thirties with acute or convalescent COVID-19. The sample taken for sequencing was peripheral blood. The CDR3 coding sequence is TGCGCCAGCAGCGGGAACAGGGGGCTAGCCAAAAACATTCAGTACTTC. This translates into CASSGNRGLAKNIQYF.